One T cell receptor (beta chain) is described in this entry. Antigen unknown. An end of the junction differs from the germline gene, which may be a read error. This entry belongs to a study of cytomegalovirus exposure and HLA in healthy donors. Primers: 60 Vbeta forward and 13 Jbeta reverse. TCRdb's table, derived via immunoSEQ multiplex PCR, lists solely in-frame clones and lacks some. The sample yields 150,000 to 200,000 clones, around 77% seen once. Regarding the study as a whole: The study listed approximately 160 cytomegalovirus-associated TCR beta chains. Researchers reported in a later analysis that a missense DCLRE1C variant was tied to TCR beta V- and J-gene trimming. Further analysis, carried out later, found HLA-associated TCR beta chains more clonally expanded than equally common other chains.

The source material was PBMCs. The TCR was taken from a woman in her twenties or thirties in good health and CMV-seronegative.

The CDR3 DNA reads TGTGCTAGCAGCTTAGACAGGAACACTGAAGCTTTCTTT. It yields the protein CASSLDRNTEAFF. The rearrangement uses TRBV7-7 and TRBJ1-1; D might be TRBD1 (5 bases). This CDR3 region has 13 residues. In germline, CDR1 is SSHAT, CDR2 FNYEAQ (reference sequence).